These T cell receptor beta chains were read from a single sample in a study of shared clonotypes between healthy human individuals. TCRdb keeps only in-frame clones here, not all; method: immunoSEQ multiplex PCR. The table has some 500,000 clones, approximately 80% seen once. Source material: PBMCs. Source of these receptors: a woman aged 40 to 50 in good health. Some clones in this sample may be carry-over from other donors' samples. Both conserved end residues are part of each CDR3. A D gene is named only where the DNA matches it firmly. Size is stated for part of the rows, as once, few or many counts, or as a class when the clone is expanded.

CDR3aa: CASSAGRSNQPQHF
CDR3nt: TGTGCCAGCAGTGCGGGACGGAGCAATCAGCCCCAGCATTTT
j_gene: TRBJ1-5
d_gene: .
v_gene: TRBV6-1
abundance: .

CDR3aa: CASTWGGRTSGNTIYF
CDR3nt: TGTGCCAGCACCTGGGGGGGGCGGACCTCTGGAAACACCATATATTTT
j_gene: TRBJ1-3
d_gene: .
v_gene: TRBV28
abundance: .

CDR3aa: CASSLNGRGLGETQYF
CDR3nt: TGTGCCAGCAGCTTAAACGGCAGGGGATTAGGAGAGACCCAGTACTTC
j_gene: TRBJ2-5
d_gene: .
v_gene: TRBV7-2
abundance: many

CDR3aa: CASSPLLVGQETQYF
CDR3nt: TGTGCCAGTAGTCCTCTCCTGGTCGGCCAAGAGACCCAGTACTTC
j_gene: TRBJ2-5
d_gene: .
v_gene: TRBV19
abundance: few

CDR3aa: CATSRDTAASYNEQFF
CDR3nt: TGTGCCACCAGCAGAGATACGGCGGCCTCCTACAATGAGCAGTTCTTC
j_gene: TRBJ2-1
d_gene: .
v_gene: TRBV15
abundance: .

CDR3aa: CASSPDRTHNYGYTF
CDR3nt: TGTGCCAGCAGCCCGGACAGGACACACAACTATGGCTACACCTTC
j_gene: TRBJ1-2
d_gene: TRBD1
v_gene: TRBV5-4
abundance: .

CDR3aa: CASSDSTASSTDTQYF
CDR3nt: TGTGCCAGCAGTGACTCTACCGCTTCTAGCACAGATACGCAGTATTTT
j_gene: TRBJ2-3
d_gene: .
v_gene: TRBV6-4
abundance: .

CDR3aa: CASSPLEGFQPQHF
CDR3nt: TGTGCCAGCTCCCCCTTGGAAGGGTTTCAGCCCCAGCATTTT
j_gene: TRBJ1-5
d_gene: .
v_gene: TRBV27
abundance: .

CDR3aa: CASSPLGQQPDYEQYF
CDR3nt: TGTGCCAGCAGCCCCCTAGGACAGCAACCAGACTACGAGCAGTACTTC
j_gene: TRBJ2-7
d_gene: .
v_gene: TRBV11-2
abundance: many

CDR3aa: CASREDKYTF
CDR3nt: TGTGCCAGCAGGGAGGACAAATACACCTTC
j_gene: TRBJ1-2
d_gene: .
v_gene: TRBV2
abundance: .

CDR3aa: CASSYGASKNIQYF
CDR3nt: TGTGCCAGCAGTTATGGCGCATCCAAAAACATTCAGTACTTC
j_gene: TRBJ2-4
d_gene: .
v_gene: TRBV28
abundance: .

CDR3aa: CSVVLTRGRIEAFF
CDR3nt: TGCAGCGTTGTCCTAACCCGGGGTAGGATTGAAGCCTTCTTT
j_gene: TRBJ1-1
d_gene: .
v_gene: TRBV29-1
abundance: .

CDR3aa: CASSQDGEKLFF
CDR3nt: TGTGCCAGCAGCCAGGATGGCGAAAAACTGTTTTTT
j_gene: TRBJ1-4
d_gene: .
v_gene: TRBV5-8
abundance: many

CDR3aa: CASSSNRVAYNEQFF
CDR3nt: TGTGCCAGCAGTTCGAACAGGGTTGCCTACAATGAGCAGTTCTTC
j_gene: TRBJ2-1
d_gene: .
v_gene: TRBV27
abundance: .

CDR3aa: CASSLALSGANVLTF
CDR3nt: TGTGCCAGCAGTTTAGCCCTTTCTGGGGCCAACGTCCTGACTTTC
j_gene: TRBJ2-6
d_gene: .
v_gene: TRBV28
abundance: .

CDR3aa: CASSLTSGSEDTQYF
CDR3nt: TGCGCCAGCAGCTTAACTAGCGGGAGTGAGGATACGCAGTATTTT
j_gene: TRBJ2-3
d_gene: TRBD2
v_gene: TRBV5-1
abundance: .